Below are 24 T cell receptor beta chains sequenced from a single sample in a study of a mutant IDH1 vaccine in newly diagnosed glioma (dated by TCRdb to 2020 to 2023). These TCRs are of unknown antigen specificity. The time point label here, explained by the study, means: week 35, safety follow-up. Every vaccine dose consisted of 300 ug of a 20-mer mutant IDH1 peptide in Montanide, administered subcutaneously together with topical imiquimod. The method was the immunoSEQ multiplex PCR assay. TCRdb took over this immuneACCESS table, retaining in-frame rearrangements with V and J assigned. Such tables are incomplete; in checked studies, under half of the missing clones stem from an unresolved V gene, and the remainder is unexplained. In this sample the table shows tens of thousands of clones, about 82% of which occur a single time. The top ten clonotypes cover roughly 3.2% of the sample. The sequenced sample was PBMCs, obtained from a glioma patient whose treatment included an IDH1 peptide vaccine. The receptors shown here come from a man in his forties with glioma. Some clones in this sample may be carry-over from other donors' samples.

The chain recombines TRBV14 with TRBJ2-2; tentatively, D is TRBD1 or TRBD2 (6 bases each). Germline loops: CDR1 SGHDN, CDR2 FVKESK. The CDR3 sequence is 16 residues long. V lost 1 base and J lost 5, with 14 bases in between. The CDR3: CASSQVTGGRTGELFF. The DNA for the CDR3 is TGTGCCAGCAGCCAAGTCACCGGGGGCCGGACCGGGGAGCTGTTTTTT. Complete variable domain (other parts from reference TRBV14 and TRBJ2-2): EAGVTQFPSHSVIEKGQTVTLRCDPISGHDNLYWYRRVMGKEIKFLLHFVKESKQDESGMPNNRFLAERTGGTYSTLKVQPAELEDSGVYFCASSQVTGGRTGELFFGEGSRLTVL.

V and J are TRBV5-1 and TRBJ1-1, with 7 bases lining up with TRBD1. The germline V gene encodes CDR1 SGHRS and CDR2 YFSETQ. The length of the CDR3 is 14 residues. V was pared by 3 bases and J by 1 base, with 3 bases of the junction left unmatched. DNA for the CDR3: TGCGCCAGCAGCTCGGGACAGCCGAACACTGAAGCTTTCTTT. Translation: CASSSGQPNTEAFF.

The gene calls are TRBV7-9 and TRBJ1-5; 10 positions match TRBD1. Germline CDR1 is SEHNR and CDR2 is FQNEAQ (reference sequence). The CDR3 extends over 16 amino acids. V shed 6 bases and J 9 bases; nucleotides not matched to a gene: 14. The DNA of the CDR3 is TGTGCCAGCAGTTCATCCGGGACAGGGGAATGGAGGCCCCAGCATTTT. It translates to CASSSSGTGEWRPQHF. Filled out from reference TRBV7-9 and TRBJ1-5, the complete variable domain reads DTGVSQNPRHKITKRGQNVTFRCDPISEHNRLYWYRQTLGQGPEFLTYFQNEAQLEKSRLLSDRFSAERPKGSFSTLEIQRTEQGDSAMYLCASSSSGTGEWRPQHFGDGTRLSIL.

The chain is built from TRBV2 and TRBJ1-3, with D possibly being TRBD1 (6 bases). This CDR3 has 15 residues. V was shortened by 6 bases and J by 0 bases, with 12 bases between the two germline ends. The germline CDR1 and CDR2 sequences are SNHLY and FYNNEI. CDR3 sequence (DNA): TGTGCCAGCAGCCCAGGGACACACTCTGGAAACACCATATATTTT. Its protein is CASSPGTHSGNTIYF.

CDR3: CASSFTGAVAEAFF. In DNA, the CDR3 is TGCGCCAGCAGCTTCACAGGGGCGGTCGCTGAAGCTTTCTTT. The V and J genes are TRBV5-1 and TRBJ1-1; TRBD1 matches 7 bases. The germline CDR1 and CDR2 sequences are SGHRS and YFSETQ. CDR3 length: 14 residues. The J segment lost 6 bases and the V segment lost 2 bases, leaving 7 bases of the junction unmatched.

This rearrangement joins TRBV19 to TRBJ2-7; 8 bases agree with TRBD1. Unmatched junction bases numbered 14, after V lost 9 bases and J lost 1 base. CDR1 and CDR2 (germline): LNHDA, SQIVND (reference sequence). This CDR3 comprises 16 residues. The CDR3 coding sequence is TGTGCCAGCATAACACTCAGACAGGGGCCTTCCTACGAGCAGTACTTC. It codes for CASITLRQGPSYEQYF.

The chain employs TRBV29-1 and TRBJ2-7; TRBD1 matches 7 bases. Germline CDR1 SQVTM, CDR2 ANQGSEA. J was trimmed by 6 bases and V by 0 bases; bases with no gene match: 8. There are 14 residues in the CDR3. CDR3 sequence reads: CSVEETGSLSEQYF. CDR3 nucleotide sequence: TGCAGCGTTGAAGAGACAGGGTCGTTATCCGAGCAGTACTTC.

This chain uses TRBV5-1 with TRBJ1-6; D gene uncertain. Germline V gene sequence: CDR1 SGHRS, CDR2 YFSETQ. Trimming took 0 bases from V and 7 from J, leaving 14 bases between them. This CDR3 has 16 amino acids. This chain's CDR3 is CASSLEGKGMNSPLHF. CDR3 DNA: TGCGCCAGCAGCTTGGAAGGCAAGGGCATGAATTCACCCCTCCACTTT.

This chain joins TRBV4-3 and TRBJ2-7; D gene ambiguous. The CDR3 extends over 15 amino acids. CDR1 and CDR2 from the germline V gene are LGHNA and YSLEER. Trimming removed 0 bases from V and 1 base from J, with 10 bases in between. CDR3 DNA: TGCGCCAGCAGCCAAGAGACGCCGACTTCCTACGAGCAGTACTTC. This encodes CASSQETPTSYEQYF.

The chain links TRBV5-6 to TRBJ1-2; D unresolved. Trimming took 2 bases from V and 4 from J, leaving 6 bases between them. The CDR3 sequence is 12 residues long. Germline V CDR1 and CDR2: SGHDT, YYEEEE. The DNA for the CDR3 is TGTGCCAGCAGCTTCGGGATCTATGGCTACACCTTC. Its translation: CASSFGIYGYTF. The variable domain in full, with the rest retrieved from reference TRBV5-6 and TRBJ1-2, is DAGVTQSPTHLIKTRGQQVTLRCSPKSGHDTVSWYQQALGQGPQFIFQYYEEEERQRGNFPDRFSGHQFPNYSSELNVNALLLGDSALYLCASSFGIYGYTFGSGTRLTVV.

This clone was recorded once. The chain carries TRBV5-1 and TRBJ2-7; D gene uncertain. Germline V gives CDR1 SGHRS, CDR2 YFSETQ. The CDR3 is 13 amino acids. V dropped 4 bases and J dropped 7 bases, with 15 bases sitting between them. CDR3 residues: CASSVASVWEQYF. The DNA of the CDR3 is TGCGCCAGCAGCGTGGCCAGCGTATGGGAGCAGTACTTC.

This chain uses TRBV27 with TRBJ1-2; D not certain. In germline, CDR1 is MNHEY, CDR2 SMNVEV (reference sequence). The ends were cut back, 5 bases at V and 4 bases at J, with 20 bases in the middle. This CDR3 region has 16 residues. Here the CDR3 DNA reads TGTGCCAGCAGTCCCTTCTCGGGGTCGGGAGGCTATGGCTACACCTTC. Translating it yields CASSPFSGSGGYGYTF.

V usage is TRBV30 and J usage is TRBJ2-7; D not resolved. This CDR3 contains 12 residues. Trimming took 5 bases from V and 3 from J, leaving 11 bases between them. Germline-derived CDR1 and CDR2 are GTSNPN and SVGIG (reference sequence). This chain's CDR3 is CAWGFPGYEQYF. CDR3 bases: TGTGCCTGGGGATTCCCGGGCTACGAGCAGTACTTC.

The rearrangement uses TRBV5-1 and TRBJ2-5; 8 bases align to TRBD2. Looked up from germline, CDR1 is SGHRS and CDR2 is YFSETQ. The CDR3 is 18 amino acids. V shed 0 bases, J shed 1 base, and the junction held 11 bases outside the gene matches. In DNA form, the CDR3 reads TGCGCCAGCAGCTTGGTACCAAGCGGGCGGGGGGCCCAAGAGACCCAGTACTTC. Amino acid sequence: CASSLVPSGRGAQETQYF. Full variable domain (missing parts from reference TRBV5-1 and TRBJ2-5): KAGVTQTPRYLIKTRGQQVTLSCSPISGHRSVSWYQQTPGQGLQFLFEYFSETQRNKGNFPGRFSGRQFSNSRSEMNVSTLELGDSALYLCASSLVPSGRGAQETQYFGPGTRLLVL.

Turning to this clone: At one boundary the junction diverges from the germline segment, which might be a read error. The same CDR3 can be traced to other DNA sequences in this sample. The rearrangement uses TRBV6-6 and TRBJ1-5; D remains ambiguous. In germline, CDR1 is MNHNY, CDR2 SVGAGI (reference sequence). The CDR3 has 14 amino acids. In nucleotides, the CDR3 is TGTGCCAGCAGGCCCGGAGGTAGCAATCAGCCCCAACATTTT. This translates into CASRPGGSNQPQHF.

The chain joins TRBV7-8 to TRBJ1-2; 7 bases align to TRBD1. The germline CDR1 and CDR2 sequences are SGHVS and FQNEAQ. The CDR3 is made up of 14 amino acids. J was trimmed by 2 bases and V by 3 bases; bases with no gene match: 3. CDR3 protein: CASSLGRGNYGYTF. As DNA, the CDR3 is TGTGCCAGCAGCTTGGGCAGGGGGAACTATGGCTACACCTTC. Looking up the rest from reference TRBV7-8 and TRBJ1-2 gives the full variable domain: GAGVSQSPRYKVAKRGQDVALRCDPISGHVSLFWYQQALGQGPEFLTYFQNEAQLDKSGLPSDRFFAERPEGSVSTLKIQRTQQEDSAVYLCASSLGRGNYGYTFGSGTRLTVV.

The chain uses TRBV5-4 and TRBJ2-3; TRBD1 might be the D (6 bases). The CDR3 loop spans 15 amino acids. The ends were cut back, 4 bases at V and 1 base at J, with 13 bases in the middle. From germline, CDR1 is SGHNT and CDR2 YYREEE (reference sequence). The CDR3 DNA sequence: TGTGCCAGCAGCCTACAGGGTATGGGCACAGATACGCAGTATTTT. This sequence encodes CASSLQGMGTDTQYF.

This clone was counted only a few times. The chain has TRBV2 and TRBJ2-7; maybe TRBD1 (6 bases). Germline CDR1 is SNHLY and CDR2 is FYNNEI. The CDR3 loop spans 14 amino acids. Trimming pared 4 bases from V and 5 bases from J, leaving 15 bases between. The CDR3 DNA reads as TGTGCCAGCAGTGCACTTGGGGCAGGGGACGAGCAGTACTTC. Translation gives CASSALGAGDEQYF.

The gene calls are TRBV18 and TRBJ1-6, with D tentatively TRBD1 (5 bases). This CDR3 region has 16 residues. Between the trimmed V and J ends, which lost 6 bases and 6 bases, there was a span of 18 bases. Germline V gene data show CDR1 as KGHSH and CDR2 as LQKENI. CDR3: CASSPRVSGGNSPLHF. CDR3 in DNA: TGTGCCAGCTCTCCCAGGGTGTCTGGGGGTAATTCACCCCTCCACTTT.

V gene TRBV7-9 combines with J gene TRBJ1-4, with 7 bases that match TRBD1. This CDR3 is 18 amino acids long. J gave up 2 bases and V 6 bases, and 15 bases lay outside the gene matches. CDR1 and CDR2 (germline): SEHNR, FQNEAQ (reference sequence). In DNA form, the CDR3 reads TGTGCCAGCAGACCTAGCGGGAGGGGGCGAAGGACTAATGAAAAACTGTTTTTT. It translates to CASRPSGRGRRTNEKLFF.

J is TRBJ1-2 and V is TRBV28; no clear D gene. The CDR3 is 12 amino acids. In germline, CDR1 is MDHEN, CDR2 SYDVKM. The V and J ends lost 3 bases and 1 base respectively, with 3 bases between them. This chain's CDR3 is CASSFNNYGYTF. Here the CDR3 DNA reads TGTGCCAGCAGTTTCAATAACTATGGCTACACCTTC.

This clone was seen a single time. This chain links TRBV6-1 with TRBJ1-1; TRBD1 aligns across 11 bases. The CDR3 totals 18 residues. The J segment lost 1 base and the V segment lost 4 bases, leaving 11 bases of the junction unmatched. Germline V gene sequence: CDR1 MNHNS, CDR2 SASEGT. The CDR3, as DNA: TGTGCCAGCAGTGTAGGTCGGGACAGGGGGTTTTCGAACACTGAAGCTTTCTTT. Its translation is CASSVGRDRGFSNTEAFF.

This chain connects TRBV6-5 to TRBJ1-4; perhaps TRBD1 as D (6 bases). This CDR3 has 16 amino acids. Trimming left V 0 bases short and J 3 bases short, with 11 bases between. CDR1 is MNHEY, CDR2 SVGAGI, per germline. In DNA, the CDR3 is TGTGCCAGCAGTTACTCGAGGGGGGTCTCTAATGAAAAACTGTTTTTT. Translating gives CASSYSRGVSNEKLFF.

The chain recombines TRBV11-2 with TRBJ2-7; D is unclear. The CDR3 spans 13 residues. V was pared by 0 bases and J by 7 bases, with 10 bases between. Germline assignment: CDR1 SGHAT and CDR2 FQNNGV. CDR3: CASSLDRGGEQYF. The CDR3 nucleotides are TGTGCCAGCAGCTTAGATCGAGGTGGGGAGCAGTACTTC.